This T cell receptor beta chain comes out of a study of CD8 T cells in Susac syndrome. CDR3 length: 16 residues. The junction had 11 bases not matched to a gene; V was cut back by 6 bases and J by 6 bases. Germline CDR1 reads SEHNR; CDR2 reads FQNEAQ (reference sequence). Negative isolation was applied to CD8+ and CD4+ T cells, and FACS enrichment was applied to TEMRA cells. Reverse transcription of about 0.45 to 1 ug RNA was carried out with random hexamers. A multiplex approach, immunoSEQ multiplex PCR, amplified TCR beta CDR3 across 54 Vbeta and 13 Jbeta. TCRdb recomputed calls from the immunoSEQ multiplex PCR reads with MiXCR, one row per CDR3 protein. The table has about 200,000 distinct CDR3 sequences, roughly 92% seen once.

The gene calls are TRBV7-9 and TRBJ2-1, with TRBD1 matching over 10 bases. This clonotype originated in a human donor in good health. Sample: CD4+ T cells from PBMCs. The CDR3 nucleotides are TGTGCCAGCAGAGAGGGGCGGGACAGGGGATCCAATGAGCAGTTCTTC. Translating gives CASREGRDRGSNEQFF.